These T cell receptor beta chains were read from a single sample in a study of T-cell reconstitution after alpha-beta-depleted transplantation in children. One entry per CDR3 protein results from TCRdb running MiXCR on the PCR reads. Of 250,000 to 400,000 distinct CDR3 sequences in the sample, 23% were seen once. The sample was PBMCs, mostly from graft donor cells, taken 180 days after TCRalphabeta/CD19-depleted stem cell transplant. The origin of the receptors is a male patient aged 10-17 years who had a stem cell transplant for acute lymphoblastic leukemia, so the T cells may come from the graft donor. The CDR3 runs from the conserved cysteine through the conserved F or W. Fields, in order: V gene, J gene, clone size, CDR3 protein. A clone size is listed for some rows: how often the clone was seen (once, few, many), or a class if it is expanded.

TRBV5-1,TRBJ2-7,few,CASSSGTSTYEQYF
TRBV10-2,TRBJ1-2,few,CASSGYNYGYTF
TRBV12-3/TRBV12-4,TRBJ1-2,.,CASSPRDRAFGYTF
TRBV20-1,TRBJ2-7,.,CSARGGERGTYEQYF
TRBV15,TRBJ2-5,few,CATSSPLETQYF
TRBV7-8,TRBJ2-5,.,CASSLAQPETQYF
TRBV5-1,TRBJ2-7,few,CASHRTSGPYEQYF
TRBV5-1,TRBJ2-3,few,CASSLEGTSGAYTDTQYF
TRBV29-1,TRBJ1-2,.,CSVGDRGYGYTF
TRBV5-6,TRBJ2-3,few,CASSSGTSGRVDTQYF
TRBV5-1,TRBJ2-1,few,CASSLEGEGGPRFF
TRBV12-3/TRBV12-4,TRBJ1-1,.,CASSQVRGKYTEAFF
TRBV15,TRBJ2-7,few,CATRLQGSYEQYF
TRBV6-1,TRBJ1-4,.,CASRAQSINEKLFF
TRBV7-9,TRBJ1-4,.,CASSSPSDHEKLFF
TRBV20-1,TRBJ2-2,.,CSARVAVTGELFF
TRBV9,TRBJ1-1,few,CASSVAGGAGEAFF